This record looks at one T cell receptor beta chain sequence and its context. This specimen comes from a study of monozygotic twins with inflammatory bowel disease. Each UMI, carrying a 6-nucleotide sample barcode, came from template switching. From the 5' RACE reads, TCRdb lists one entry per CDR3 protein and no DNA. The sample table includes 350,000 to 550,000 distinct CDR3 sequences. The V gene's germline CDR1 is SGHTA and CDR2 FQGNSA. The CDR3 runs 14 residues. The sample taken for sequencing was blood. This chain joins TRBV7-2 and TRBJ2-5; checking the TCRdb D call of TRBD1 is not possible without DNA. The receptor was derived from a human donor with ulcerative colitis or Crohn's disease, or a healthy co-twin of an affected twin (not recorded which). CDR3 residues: CASSLAWGQETQYF.